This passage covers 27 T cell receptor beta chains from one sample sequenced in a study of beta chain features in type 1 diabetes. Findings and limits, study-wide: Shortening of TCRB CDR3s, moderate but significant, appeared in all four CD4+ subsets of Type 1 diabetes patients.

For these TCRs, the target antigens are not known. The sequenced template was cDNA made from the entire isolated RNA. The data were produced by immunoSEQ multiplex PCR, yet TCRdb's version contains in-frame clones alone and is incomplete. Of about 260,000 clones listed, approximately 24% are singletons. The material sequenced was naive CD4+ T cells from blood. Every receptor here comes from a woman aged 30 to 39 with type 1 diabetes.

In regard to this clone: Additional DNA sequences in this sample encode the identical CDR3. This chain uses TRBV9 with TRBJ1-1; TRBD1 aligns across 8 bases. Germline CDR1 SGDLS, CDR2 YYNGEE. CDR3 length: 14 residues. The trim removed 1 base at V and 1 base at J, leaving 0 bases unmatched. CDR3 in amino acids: CASSVQGANTEAFF. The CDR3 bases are TGTGCCAGCAGCGTACAGGGGGCGAACACTGAAGCTTTCTTT. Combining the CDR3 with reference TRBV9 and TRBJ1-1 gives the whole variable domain DSGVTQTPKHLITATGQRVTLRCSPRSGDLSVYWYQQSLDQGLQFLIQYYNGEERAKGNILERFSAQQFPDLHSELNLSSLELGDSALYFCASSVQGANTEAFFGQGTRLTVV.

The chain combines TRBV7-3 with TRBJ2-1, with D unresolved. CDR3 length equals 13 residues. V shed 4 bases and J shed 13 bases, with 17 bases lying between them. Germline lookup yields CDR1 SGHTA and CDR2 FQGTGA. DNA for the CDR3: TGTGCCAGCAGCTCTACCCACTCGCCCCGTCAGTTCTTC. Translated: CASSSTHSPRQFF.

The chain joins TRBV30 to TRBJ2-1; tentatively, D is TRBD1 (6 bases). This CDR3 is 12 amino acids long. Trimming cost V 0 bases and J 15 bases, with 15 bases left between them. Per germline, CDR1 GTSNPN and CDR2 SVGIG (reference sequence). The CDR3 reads CAWSVETGRGFF. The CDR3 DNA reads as TGTGCCTGGAGTGTCGAGACAGGCCGGGGGTTCTTC.

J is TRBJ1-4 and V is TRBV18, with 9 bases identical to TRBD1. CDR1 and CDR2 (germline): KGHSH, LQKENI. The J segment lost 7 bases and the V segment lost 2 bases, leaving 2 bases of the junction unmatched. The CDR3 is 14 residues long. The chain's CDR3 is CASSPGQGPEKLFF. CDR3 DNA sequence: TGTGCCAGCTCACCAGGACAGGGGCCTGAAAAACTGTTTTTT.

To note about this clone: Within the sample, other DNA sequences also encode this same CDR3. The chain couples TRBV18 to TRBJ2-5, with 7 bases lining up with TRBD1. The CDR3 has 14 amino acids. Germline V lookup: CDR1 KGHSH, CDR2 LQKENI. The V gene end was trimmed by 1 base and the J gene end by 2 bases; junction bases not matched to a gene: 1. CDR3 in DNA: TGTGCCAGCTCACCACGGACAGGTCAAGAGACCCAGTACTTC. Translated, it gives CASSPRTGQETQYF.

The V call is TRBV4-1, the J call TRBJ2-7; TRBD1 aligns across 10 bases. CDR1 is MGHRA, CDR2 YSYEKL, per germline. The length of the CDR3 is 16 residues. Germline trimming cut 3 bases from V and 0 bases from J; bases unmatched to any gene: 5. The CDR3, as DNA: TGCGCCAGCAGCCAGAACCGGGACAGGGGCTCCTACGAGCAGTACTTC. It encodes CASSQNRDRGSYEQYF.

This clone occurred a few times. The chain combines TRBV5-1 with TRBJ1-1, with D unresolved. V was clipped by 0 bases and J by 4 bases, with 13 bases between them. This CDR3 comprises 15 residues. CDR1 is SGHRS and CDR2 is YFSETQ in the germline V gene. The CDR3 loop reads CASSLAGSGSTEAFF. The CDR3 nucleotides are TGCGCCAGCAGCTTGGCGGGAAGTGGGAGCACTGAAGCTTTCTTT.

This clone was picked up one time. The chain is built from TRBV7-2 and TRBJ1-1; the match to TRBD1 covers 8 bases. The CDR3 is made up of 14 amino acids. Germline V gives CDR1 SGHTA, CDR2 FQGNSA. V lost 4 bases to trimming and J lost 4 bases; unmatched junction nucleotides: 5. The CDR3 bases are TGTGCCAGCAGCTCAAATACAGGGGGCACTGAAGCTTTCTTT. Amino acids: CASSSNTGGTEAFF. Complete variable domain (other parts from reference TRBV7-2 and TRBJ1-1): GAGVSQSPSNKVTEKGKDVELRCDPISGHTALYWYRQSLGQGLEFLIYFQGNSAPDKSGLPSDRFSAERTGGSVSTLTIQRTQQEDSAVYLCASSSNTGGTEAFFGQGTRLTVV.

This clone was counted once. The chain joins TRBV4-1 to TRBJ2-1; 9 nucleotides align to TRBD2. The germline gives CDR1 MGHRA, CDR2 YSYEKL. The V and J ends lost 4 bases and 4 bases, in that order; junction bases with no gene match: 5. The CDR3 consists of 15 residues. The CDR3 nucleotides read TGCGCCAGCAGCCCGGCGGGAGGGTTATACAATGAGCAGTTCTTC. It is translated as CASSPAGGLYNEQFF.

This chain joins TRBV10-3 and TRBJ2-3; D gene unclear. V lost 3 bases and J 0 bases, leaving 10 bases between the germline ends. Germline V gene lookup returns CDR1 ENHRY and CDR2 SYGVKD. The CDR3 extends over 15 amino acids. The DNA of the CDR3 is TGTGCCATCAGTGATACCCTTCGGAGCACAGATACGCAGTATTTT. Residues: CAISDTLRSTDTQYF.

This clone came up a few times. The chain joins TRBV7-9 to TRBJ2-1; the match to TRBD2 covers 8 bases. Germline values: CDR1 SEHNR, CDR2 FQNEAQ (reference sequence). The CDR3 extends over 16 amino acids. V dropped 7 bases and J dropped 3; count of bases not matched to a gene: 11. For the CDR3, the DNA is TGTGCCAGCATTGTTAACCTAGCGGGCCGCTACAATGAGCAGTTCTTC. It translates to CASIVNLAGRYNEQFF.

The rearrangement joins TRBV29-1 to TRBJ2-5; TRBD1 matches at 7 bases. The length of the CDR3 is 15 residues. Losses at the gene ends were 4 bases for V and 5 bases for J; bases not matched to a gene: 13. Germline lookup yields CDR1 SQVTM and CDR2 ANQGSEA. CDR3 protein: CSVAPLTGSQETQYF. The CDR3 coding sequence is TGCAGCGTTGCCCCCCTGACAGGGTCTCAGGAGACCCAGTACTTC. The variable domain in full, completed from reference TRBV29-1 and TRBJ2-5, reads SAVISQKPSRDICQRGTSLTIQCQVDSQVTMMFWYRQQPGQSLTLIATANQGSEATYESGFVIDKFPISRPNLTFSTLTVSNMSPEDSSIYLCSVAPLTGSQETQYFGPGTRLLVL.

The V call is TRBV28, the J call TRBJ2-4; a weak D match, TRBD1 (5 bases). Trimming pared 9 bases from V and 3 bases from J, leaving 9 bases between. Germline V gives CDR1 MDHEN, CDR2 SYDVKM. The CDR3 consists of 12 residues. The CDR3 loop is CASNRHKNIQYF. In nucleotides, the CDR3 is TGTGCCAGTAACAGGCACAAAAACATTCAGTACTTC.

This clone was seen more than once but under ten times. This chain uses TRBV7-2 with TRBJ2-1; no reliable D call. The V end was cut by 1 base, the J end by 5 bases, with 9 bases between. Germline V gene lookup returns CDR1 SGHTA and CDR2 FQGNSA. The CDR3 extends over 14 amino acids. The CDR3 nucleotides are TGTGCCAGCAGCTTAGTCAATCGAGACAATGAGCAGTTCTTC. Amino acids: CASSLVNRDNEQFF.

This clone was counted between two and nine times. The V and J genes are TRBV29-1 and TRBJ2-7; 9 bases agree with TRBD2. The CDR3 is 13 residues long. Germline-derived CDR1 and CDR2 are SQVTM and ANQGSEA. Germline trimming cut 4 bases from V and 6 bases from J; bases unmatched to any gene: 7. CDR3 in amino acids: CSVVWREGREQYF. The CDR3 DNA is TGCAGCGTTGTTTGGCGGGAGGGCCGCGAGCAGTACTTC.

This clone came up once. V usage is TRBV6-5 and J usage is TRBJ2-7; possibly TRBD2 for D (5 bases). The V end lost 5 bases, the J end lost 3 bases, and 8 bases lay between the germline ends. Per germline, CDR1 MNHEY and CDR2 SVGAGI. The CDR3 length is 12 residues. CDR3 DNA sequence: TGTGCCAGCAGTGGGAGAGGCTACGAGCAGTACTTC. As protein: CASSGRGYEQYF.

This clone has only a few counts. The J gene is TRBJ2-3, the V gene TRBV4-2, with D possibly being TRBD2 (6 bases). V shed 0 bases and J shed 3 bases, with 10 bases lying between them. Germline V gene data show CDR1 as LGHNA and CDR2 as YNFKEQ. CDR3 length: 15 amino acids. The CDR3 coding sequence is TGTGCCAGCAGCCAAGAGGGGGGTGCTACAGATACGCAGTATTTT. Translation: CASSQEGGATDTQYF.

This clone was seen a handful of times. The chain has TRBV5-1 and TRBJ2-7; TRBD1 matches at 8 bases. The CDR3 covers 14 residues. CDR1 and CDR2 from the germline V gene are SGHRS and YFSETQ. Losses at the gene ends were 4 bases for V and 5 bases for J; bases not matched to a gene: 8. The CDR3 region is CASSILTGENEQYF. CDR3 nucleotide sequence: TGCGCCAGCAGCATACTGACAGGGGAAAACGAGCAGTACTTC.

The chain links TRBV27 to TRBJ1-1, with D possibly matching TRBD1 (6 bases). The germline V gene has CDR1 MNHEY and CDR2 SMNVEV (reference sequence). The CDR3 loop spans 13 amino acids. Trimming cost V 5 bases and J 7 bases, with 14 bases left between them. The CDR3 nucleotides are TGTGCCAGCAGTCCCCGGACAGTGGTTGAAGCTTTCTTT. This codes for CASSPRTVVEAFF.

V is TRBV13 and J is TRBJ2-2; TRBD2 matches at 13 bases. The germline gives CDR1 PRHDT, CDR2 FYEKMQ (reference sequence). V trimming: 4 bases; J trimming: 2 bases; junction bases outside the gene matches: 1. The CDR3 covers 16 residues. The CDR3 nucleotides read TGTGCCAGCAGCTGGGGACTAGCGGGAAACACCGGGGAGCTGTTTTTT. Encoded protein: CASSWGLAGNTGELFF. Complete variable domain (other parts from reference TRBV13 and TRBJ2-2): AAGVIQSPRHLIKEKRETATLKCYPIPRHDTVYWYQQGPGQDPQFLISFYEKMQSDKGSIPDRFSAQQFSDYHSELNMSSLELGDSALYFCASSWGLAGNTGELFFGEGSRLTVL.

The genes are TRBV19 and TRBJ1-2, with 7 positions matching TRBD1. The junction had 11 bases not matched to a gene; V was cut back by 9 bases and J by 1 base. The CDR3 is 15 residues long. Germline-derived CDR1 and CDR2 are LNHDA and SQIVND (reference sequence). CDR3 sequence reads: CASTLFGQVNYGYTF. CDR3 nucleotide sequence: TGTGCCAGCACCCTCTTTGGACAGGTTAACTATGGCTACACCTTC.

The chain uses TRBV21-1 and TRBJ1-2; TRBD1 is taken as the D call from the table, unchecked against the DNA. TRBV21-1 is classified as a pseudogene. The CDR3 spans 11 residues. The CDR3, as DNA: TGTGCCAGCAGCAGGACAAGCGTGAACACCTTC. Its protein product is CASSRTSVNTF.

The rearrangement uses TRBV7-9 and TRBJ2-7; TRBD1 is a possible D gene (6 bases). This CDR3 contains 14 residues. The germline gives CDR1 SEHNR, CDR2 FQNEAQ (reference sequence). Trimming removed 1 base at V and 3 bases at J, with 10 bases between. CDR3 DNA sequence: TGTGCCAGCAGCTTAGGGACAGCAAGCTACGAGCAGTACTTC. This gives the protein CASSLGTASYEQYF. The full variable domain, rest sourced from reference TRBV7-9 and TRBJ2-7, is DTGVSQNPRHKITKRGQNVTFRCDPISEHNRLYWYRQTLGQGPEFLTYFQNEAQLEKSRLLSDRFSAERPKGSFSTLEIQRTEQGDSAMYLCASSLGTASYEQYFGPGTRLTVT.

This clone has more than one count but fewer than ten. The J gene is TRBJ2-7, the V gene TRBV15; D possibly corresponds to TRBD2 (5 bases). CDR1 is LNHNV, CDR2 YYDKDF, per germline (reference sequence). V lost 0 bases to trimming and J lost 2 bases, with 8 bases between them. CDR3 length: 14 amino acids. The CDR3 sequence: CATSRDIGTYEQYF. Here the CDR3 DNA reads TGTGCCACCAGCAGAGATATCGGGACCTACGAGCAGTACTTC.

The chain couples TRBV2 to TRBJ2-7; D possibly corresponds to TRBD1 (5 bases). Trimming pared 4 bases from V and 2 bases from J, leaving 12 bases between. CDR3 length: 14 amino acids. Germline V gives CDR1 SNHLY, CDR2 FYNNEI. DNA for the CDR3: TGTGCCAGCAGTGCTAGGACAAGGCCCTACGAGCAGTACTTC. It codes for CASSARTRPYEQYF. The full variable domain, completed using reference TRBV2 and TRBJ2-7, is EPEVTQTPSHQVTQMGQEVILRCVPISNHLYFYWYRQILGQKVEFLVSFYNNEISEKSEIFDDQFSVERPDGSNFTLKIRSTKLEDSAMYFCASSARTRPYEQYFGPGTRLTVT.

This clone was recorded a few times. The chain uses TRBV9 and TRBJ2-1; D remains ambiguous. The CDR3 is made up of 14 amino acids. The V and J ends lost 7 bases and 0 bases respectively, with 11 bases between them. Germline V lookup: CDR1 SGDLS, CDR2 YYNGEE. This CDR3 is CASASGGSYNEQFF. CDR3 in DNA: TGTGCCAGCGCTTCCGGCGGCTCCTACAATGAGCAGTTCTTC.

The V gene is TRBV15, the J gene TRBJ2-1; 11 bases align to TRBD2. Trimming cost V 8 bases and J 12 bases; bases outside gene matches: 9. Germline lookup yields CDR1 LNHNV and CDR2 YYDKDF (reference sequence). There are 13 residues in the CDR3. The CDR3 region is CATSSGRSVWQFF. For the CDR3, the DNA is TGTGCCACCTCTAGCGGGAGGAGTGTGTGGCAGTTCTTC. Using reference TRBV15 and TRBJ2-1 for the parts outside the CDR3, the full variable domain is DAMVIQNPRYQVTQFGKPVTLSCSQTLNHNVMYWYQQKSSQAPKLLFHYYDKDFNNEADTPDNFQSRRPNTSFCFLDIRSPGLGDTAMYLCATSSGRSVWQFFGPGTRLTVL.